The clone carrying this T cell receptor beta chain has only a few counts. Its target is unknown. Germline V lookup: CDR1 SEHNR, CDR2 FQNEAQ (reference sequence). This CDR3 has 15 amino acids. Trimming at V came to 2 bases and at J to 9 bases, leaving 6 bases not matched to a gene. This sample was included in a study of beta chain features in type 1 diabetes. It was via CD45RO/CCR7/CD25/CD127/CD95/CD27 that CD4+ naive, central memory, regulatory and stem cell-like memory cells were sorted. Study outcomes and limitations: TCRB CDR3 length was moderately but significantly reduced in all four CD4+ subsets of Type 1 diabetes patients. Naive, central memory and regulatory TCRB repertoires appeared more similar among patients than healthy donors.

Reverse transcription of all isolated RNA meant that expressed TCRB transcripts were sequenced. About 3.6 million reads on average were seen across naive, central memory and regulatory T cell samples. The protocol was immunoSEQ multiplex PCR, while the TCRdb copy is restricted to in-frame clones and leaves out a portion. The data contain around 500,000 clones, 10% to 12% of them singletons. The V gene is TRBV7-9, the J gene TRBJ2-1; 11 nucleotides align to TRBD2. The sequenced sample consisted of naive CD4+ T cells from blood. This clonotype was sampled from a woman between 18 and 30 years old in good health. CDR3: CASSLPLAGEIEQFF. The CDR3 DNA reads as TGTGCCAGCAGCTTACCACTAGCGGGAGAGATTGAGCAGTTCTTC.